These T cell receptor beta chains were read from a single sample in a study of blood T cell repertoires in COVID-19. Clones were read by immunoSEQ multiplex PCR, and TCRdb kept only the in-frame ones, dropping some. The sample records 320,000 or so clones, about nine tenths being singletons. Sequenced input: PBMCs or T cells enriched from blood (not recorded which). Source of these receptors: a man aged 55 to 70 who had recovered from COVID-19. CDR3s include the opening cysteine and the closing phenylalanine or tryptophan. A D gene is named only where the DNA matches it firmly. Size is stated for part of the rows, as once, few or many counts, or as a class when the clone is expanded.

cdr3_nt cdr3_aa j_call v_call clone_size d_call
TGTGCCAGCAGCTCCGACAGGGGGAGTGAAAAACTGTTTTTT CASSSDRGSEKLFF TRBJ1-4 TRBV5-8 few TRBD1
TGTGCCACCAGCAGGGGAGAGCAGAATCAGCCCCAGCATTTT CATSRGEQNQPQHF TRBJ1-5 TRBV15 NA NA
TGTGCCAGCAGCTGGACAGGGCCCACCGGGGAGCTGTTTTTT CASSWTGPTGELFF TRBJ2-2 TRBV7-6 NA TRBD1
TGTGCCAGCAGCGTAGGTGCAGGGATAGGAGAGACCCAGTACTTC CASSVGAGIGETQYF TRBJ2-5 TRBV9 NA NA
TGCGCCAGCAGCTTGGCAACAGTCGAAAATGAAAAACTGTTTTTT CASSLATVENEKLFF TRBJ1-4 TRBV5-1 few NA
TGTGCCAGCAAGTTAGCGGGGTCCTACAATGAGCAGTTCTTC CASKLAGSYNEQFF TRBJ2-1 TRBV2 NA TRBD2
TGTGCCAGCAGCTCCCCTAGGACAGATACGCAGTATTTT CASSSPRTDTQYF TRBJ2-3 TRBV7-2 NA NA
TGTGCCAGCAGCCCTCAAGCCCTAGCGGGCACAGATACGCAGTATTTT CASSPQALAGTDTQYF TRBJ2-3 TRBV7-6 once TRBD2
TGTGCCAGCAGCCAAACTAGGGACAATGAGCAGTTCTTC CASSQTRDNEQFF TRBJ2-1 TRBV7-9 NA NA
TGTGCCAGCAGCTTAGCGCGTTATCGAACAGATACGCAGTATTTT CASSLARYRTDTQYF TRBJ2-3 TRBV7-2 NA NA
TGTGCCAGCAGCGTAGGGGGTTCTAGCGGGATCTACGAGCAGTACTTC CASSVGGSSGIYEQYF TRBJ2-7 TRBV9 NA TRBD2
TGTGCCAGCTCAGACCTAGCGGATACAGATACGCAGTATTTT CASSDLADTDTQYF TRBJ2-3 TRBV6-4 few TRBD2
TGTGCCAGCAGTCCCGGGACAGGGCATCAGCCCCAGCATTTT CASSPGTGHQPQHF TRBJ1-5 TRBV28 NA TRBD1
TGTGCCAGCAGCACTCTAGCGGGAGGAAACATTCAGTACTTC CASSTLAGGNIQYF TRBJ2-4 TRBV13 NA TRBD2
TGTGCCAGCAGCTTGGCCCCAGGCCCTCAGCCCCAGCATTTT CASSLAPGPQPQHF TRBJ1-5 TRBV5-4 NA NA
TGTGCCAGCAGCTTAGGGGCCCGGGGGATAAATGAGCAGTTCTTC CASSLGARGINEQFF TRBJ2-1 TRBV11-3 NA NA
TGTGCCAGTAGTATCGGTGACAGGGACAATGAAAAACTGTTTTTT CASSIGDRDNEKLFF TRBJ1-4 TRBV19 NA TRBD1
TGTGCCAGTAGCTCAGGGGCGCTTTACACCGGGGAGCTGTTTTTT CASSSGALYTGELFF TRBJ2-2 TRBV19 NA NA
TGTGCCACCAGTGATACTCGACAGGGCCCCTACGAGCAGTACTTC CATSDTRQGPYEQYF TRBJ2-7 TRBV24-1 NA TRBD1
TGTGCCATAGCCAGAGCGGGAAACAACAATGAGCAGTTCTTC CAIARAGNNNEQFF TRBJ2-1 TRBV28 NA TRBD2
TGTGCCAGCAGCCAAAGGGGATCAGGGGTGTATGGCTACACCTTC CASSQRGSGVYGYTF TRBJ1-2 TRBV3-1/TRBV3-2 NA NA
TGTGCCAGCAGCTGGAAGACGGGACAGGGGAACACTGAAGCTTTCTTT CASSWKTGQGNTEAFF TRBJ1-1 TRBV7-3 NA TRBD1
TGTGCCAGCAGTTTATCCCGCGGGAACAATCAGCCCCAGCATTTT CASSLSRGNNQPQHF TRBJ1-5 TRBV27 NA NA
TGTGCCAGCACCAGAGACAGACTAGACTATGGCTACACCTTC CASTRDRLDYGYTF TRBJ1-2 TRBV2 NA NA
TGTGCCAGCAGCTTGGGACGGACGGAGGTGGGACTAGCGGGTGAAGATACGCAGTATTTT CASSLGRTEVGLAGEDTQYF TRBJ2-3 TRBV5-5 NA TRBD2
TGTGCCAGCAACGGGAACACTGAAGCTTTCTTT CASNGNTEAFF TRBJ1-1 TRBV12-3/TRBV12-4 NA NA
TGTGCCAGCAGCGTTAGCGGGCTCCCCCATGAGCAGTTCTTC CASSVSGLPHEQFF TRBJ2-1 TRBV9 NA TRBD2
TGTGCCAGCAGCGTGTCAGCGGGAGGCGAGGTAGATACGCAGTATTTT CASSVSAGGEVDTQYF TRBJ2-3 TRBV9 NA TRBD2
TGTGCCAGCAGTGTACGCCAGGGGGCGGATGAAAAACTGTTTTTT CASSVRQGADEKLFF TRBJ1-4 TRBV2 NA TRBD1
TGTGCCAGCAAAAAGGGGTCAACTAATGAAAAACTGTTTTTT CASKKGSTNEKLFF TRBJ1-4 TRBV6-5 NA NA
TGTGCCAGCAGTACCGGGACAGGACGGCAGCCCCAGCATTTT CASSTGTGRQPQHF TRBJ1-5 TRBV6-6 NA TRBD1
TGTGCCAGCACCGTGGGTGACAGGGAATGGTCTGAAGCTTTCTTT CASTVGDREWSEAFF TRBJ1-1 TRBV3-1/TRBV3-2 NA TRBD1
TGTGCCAGCTCACCCTCCCTCTACGAGCAGTACTTC CASSPSLYEQYF TRBJ2-7 TRBV18 NA NA
TGTGCCACCAGTGAACGATCGGGCGGGAGCTCCTACAATGAGCAGTTCTTC CATSERSGGSSYNEQFF TRBJ2-1 TRBV24-1 once TRBD2
TGTGCCAGTAGTACGTACTACAATGAGCAGTTCTTC CASSTYYNEQFF TRBJ2-1 TRBV19 once NA
TGTGCCAGCAGTCGACAGGGGTGGAACACCGGGGAGCTGTTTTTT CASSRQGWNTGELFF TRBJ2-2 TRBV6-5 NA TRBD1
TGTGCCAGCTCTGTGACAGTCCAAGCTAACTATGGCTACACCTTC CASSVTVQANYGYTF TRBJ1-2 TRBV18 NA NA
TGCGCCAGCAGCCCCGGACAGGGGATGGATTCACCCCTCCACTTT CASSPGQGMDSPLHF TRBJ1-6 TRBV5-1 NA TRBD1
TGTGCCATCAGTGAGTCGTCAGAAACCTTGTTTTTT CAISESSETLFF TRBJ1-4 TRBV10-3 NA NA
TGCGCCAGCAGCTCGATAGAGGCTTACGGACAGGGCAGGACAGATACGCAGTATTTT CASSSIEAYGQGRTDTQYF TRBJ2-3 TRBV4-1 NA TRBD1
TGTGCCAGCAGTTTCTATGGACAGTTTCGGGACACCATATATTTT CASSFYGQFRDTIYF TRBJ1-3 TRBV28 NA NA
TGTGCCAGCAGTTTATTCGACACCGGGGAGCTGTTTTTT CASSLFDTGELFF TRBJ2-2 TRBV12-3/TRBV12-4 NA NA
TGTGCCAGCGGGTCCGGCAGGGACTACGAGCAGTACTTC CASGSGRDYEQYF TRBJ2-7 TRBV6-5 NA NA
TGCGCCAGCAGCCCAGGGATGTCAGGGGGCGGTCAGCCCCAGCATTTT CASSPGMSGGGQPQHF TRBJ1-5 TRBV5-1 once TRBD1
TGTGCCACCAGCAGAGTAGCGGGGGACAATGAGCAGTTCTTC CATSRVAGDNEQFF TRBJ2-1 TRBV15 NA TRBD2
TGTGCCAGCAGCTTAAGGGCTAGCGGGGTCTTTTCCTACAATGAGCAGTTCTTC CASSLRASGVFSYNEQFF TRBJ2-1 TRBV11-2 NA TRBD2
TGTGCCAGTAGTGTTACCGGGACTACGCACTACAATGAGCAGTTCTTC CASSVTGTTHYNEQFF TRBJ2-1 TRBV19 few TRBD2
TGTGCCAGCAGTTTACAGGGGGCTCTTAACTATGGCTACACCTTC CASSLQGALNYGYTF TRBJ1-2 TRBV6-6 once TRBD1
TGTGCCAGCAGGAGAACCTTGAACACTGAAGCTTTCTTT CASRRTLNTEAFF TRBJ1-1 TRBV5-4 NA NA
TGTGCCAGCTCACCTCAGGCAGCAAGCAATCAGCCCCAGCATTTT CASSPQAASNQPQHF TRBJ1-5 TRBV18 NA NA